The TCR beta chain described here comes from a study of follicular helper T cells after annual influenza vaccination. Time point indicated: 2014-2015 season, 7 days after vaccination. Trimming pared 0 bases from V and 2 bases from J, leaving 13 bases between. The germline gives CDR1 GTSNPN, CDR2 SVGIG (reference sequence). There are 15 residues in the CDR3. TCRB was sequenced at Survey level resolution. TCRdb's copy holds only in-frame clones and misses some; the assay was immunoSEQ multiplex PCR. The sample comprises 4,200 or so clones, 82% of which are singletons, and 0.83% rests with the top ten. This TCR was sampled from an adult who received the influenza vaccine. Sequences were derived from CXCR5- memory CD4+ T cells sorted from blood, sampled 7 days after influenza vaccination. This chain links TRBV30 with TRBJ1-2; D is perhaps TRBD1 (6 bases). Here the CDR3 DNA reads TGTGCCTGGAGTGTTGGGGGGGCGGAGAACTATGGCTACACCTTC. It codes for CAWSVGGAENYGYTF.